A single TCR beta chain is shown here with its context. Antigen: not known. These data originate in a study of cytomegalovirus exposure and HLA in healthy donors. The wider study: Previous work identified roughly 120 million unique TCR beta sequences from 150 million to 200 million T cells.

The study's findings and limits: Reportedly, cytomegalovirus status was diagnosed with high sensitivity and specificity. As a later analysis revealed, the rate of TCR association differed by HLA locus, with DRB1 most and HLA-C fewest.

Primers for the PCR totalled 60 Vbeta and 13 Jbeta. Original data processing: Approximately 11 million of tens of millions of unique TCR beta chains were shared, per a later count. Assay: immunoSEQ multiplex PCR; the TCRdb copy retains only in-frame clones and omits some. Clone size and the V and J calls come from that table; the DNA yielded D and trimming. The sample consists of roughly 160,000 clones, less than 75% of them appearing once. With 3 bases clipped from V and 5 bases from J, the junction kept 14 bases outside the gene matches. CDR3 length: 17 residues. Germline V gene data show CDR1 as SGHRS and CDR2 as YFSETQ.

Specimen: PBMCs. The V call is TRBV5-1, the J call TRBJ2-3; 8 bases agree with TRBD2. This TCR was sampled from a girl aged 5-17 years in good health and CMV-seronegative. Here the CDR3 DNA reads TGCGCCAGCAGCTGGGGGTGGCGCGGGGGGCGAGAAGATACGCAGTATTTT. This sequence encodes CASSWGWRGGREDTQYF.